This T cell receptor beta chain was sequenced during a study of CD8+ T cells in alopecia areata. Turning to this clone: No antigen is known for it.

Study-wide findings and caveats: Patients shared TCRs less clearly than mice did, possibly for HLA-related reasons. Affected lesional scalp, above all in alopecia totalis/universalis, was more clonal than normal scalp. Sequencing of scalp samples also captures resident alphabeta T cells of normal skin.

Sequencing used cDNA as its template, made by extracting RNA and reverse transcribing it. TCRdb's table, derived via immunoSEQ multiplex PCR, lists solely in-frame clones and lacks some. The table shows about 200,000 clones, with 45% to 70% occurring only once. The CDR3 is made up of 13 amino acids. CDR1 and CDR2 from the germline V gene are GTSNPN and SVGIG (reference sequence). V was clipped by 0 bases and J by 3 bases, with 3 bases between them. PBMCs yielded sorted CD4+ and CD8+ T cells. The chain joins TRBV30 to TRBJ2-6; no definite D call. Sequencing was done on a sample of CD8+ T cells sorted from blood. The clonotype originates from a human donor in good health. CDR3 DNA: TGTGCCTGGAGTGTAGATGGGGCCAACGTCCTGACTTTC. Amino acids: CAWSVDGANVLTF.